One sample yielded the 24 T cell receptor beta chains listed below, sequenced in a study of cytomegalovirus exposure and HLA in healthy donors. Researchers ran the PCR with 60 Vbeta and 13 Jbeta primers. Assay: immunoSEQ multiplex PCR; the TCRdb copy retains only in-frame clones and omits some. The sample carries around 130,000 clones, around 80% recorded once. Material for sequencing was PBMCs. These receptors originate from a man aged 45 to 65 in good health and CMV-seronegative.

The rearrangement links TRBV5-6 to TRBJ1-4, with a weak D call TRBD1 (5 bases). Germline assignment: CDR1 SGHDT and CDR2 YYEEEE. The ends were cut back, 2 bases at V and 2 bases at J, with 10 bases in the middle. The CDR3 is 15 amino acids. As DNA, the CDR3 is TGTGCCAGCAGCTTCGCAGGGTCGACTAATGAAAAACTGTTTTTT. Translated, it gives CASSFAGSTNEKLFF.

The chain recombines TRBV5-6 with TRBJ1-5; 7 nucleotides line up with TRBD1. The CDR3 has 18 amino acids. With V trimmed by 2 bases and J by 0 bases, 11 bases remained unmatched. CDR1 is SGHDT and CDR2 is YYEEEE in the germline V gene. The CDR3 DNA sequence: TGTGCCAGCAGCTTTTTCTGGGACAGCCAGGATAGCAATCAGCCCCAGCATTTT. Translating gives CASSFFWDSQDSNQPQHF.

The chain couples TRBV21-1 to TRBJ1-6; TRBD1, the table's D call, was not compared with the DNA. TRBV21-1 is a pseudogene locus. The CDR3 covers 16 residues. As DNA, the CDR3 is TGTGCCAGCAGCACCCGACAGGGGGAAAGGGATTCACCCCTCCACTTT. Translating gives CASSTRQGERDSPLHF.

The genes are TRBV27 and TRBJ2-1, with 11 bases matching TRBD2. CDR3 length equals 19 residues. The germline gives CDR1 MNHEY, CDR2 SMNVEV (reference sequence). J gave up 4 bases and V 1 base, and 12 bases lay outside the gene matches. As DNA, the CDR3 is TGTGCCAGCAGTTTATGGCTAGCGGGGGGAGACGTATCGTACAATGAGCAGTTCTTC. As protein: CASSLWLAGGDVSYNEQFF.

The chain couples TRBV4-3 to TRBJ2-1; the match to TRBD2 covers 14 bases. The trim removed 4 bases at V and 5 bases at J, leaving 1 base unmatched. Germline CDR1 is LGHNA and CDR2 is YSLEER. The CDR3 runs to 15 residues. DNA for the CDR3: TGCGCCAGCAGCCTGGGACTAGCGGGGGACAATGAGCAGTTCTTC. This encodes CASSLGLAGDNEQFF.

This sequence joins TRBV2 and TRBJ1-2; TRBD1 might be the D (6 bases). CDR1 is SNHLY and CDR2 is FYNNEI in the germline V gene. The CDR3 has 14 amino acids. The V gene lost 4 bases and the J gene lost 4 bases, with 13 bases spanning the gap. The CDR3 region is CASSAGQYPYGYTF. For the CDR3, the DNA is TGTGCCAGCAGTGCCGGACAGTACCCCTATGGCTACACCTTC. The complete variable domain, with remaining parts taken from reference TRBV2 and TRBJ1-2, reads EPEVTQTPSHQVTQMGQEVILRCVPISNHLYFYWYRQILGQKVEFLVSFYNNEISEKSEIFDDQFSVERPDGSNFTLKIRSTKLEDSAMYFCASSAGQYPYGYTFGSGTRLTVV.

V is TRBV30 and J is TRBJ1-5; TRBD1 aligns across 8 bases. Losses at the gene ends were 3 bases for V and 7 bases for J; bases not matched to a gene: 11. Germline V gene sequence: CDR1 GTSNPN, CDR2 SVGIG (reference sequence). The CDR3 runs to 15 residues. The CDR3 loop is CAWSLPVTGEQPQHF. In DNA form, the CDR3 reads TGTGCCTGGAGCCTACCCGTGACAGGGGAGCAGCCCCAGCATTTT.

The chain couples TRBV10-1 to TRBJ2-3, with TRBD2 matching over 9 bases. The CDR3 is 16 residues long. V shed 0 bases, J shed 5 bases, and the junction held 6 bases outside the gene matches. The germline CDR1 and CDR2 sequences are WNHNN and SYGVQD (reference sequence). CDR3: CASSESGRGGLDTQYF. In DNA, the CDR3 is TGCGCCAGCAGTGAGTCTGGGCGGGGGGGCCTAGATACGCAGTATTTT.

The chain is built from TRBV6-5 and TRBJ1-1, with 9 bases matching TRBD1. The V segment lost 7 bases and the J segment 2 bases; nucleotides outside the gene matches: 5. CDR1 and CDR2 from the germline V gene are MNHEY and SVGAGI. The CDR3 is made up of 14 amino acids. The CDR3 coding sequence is TGTGCCAGCACTCTGACAGGGGGAAACACTGAAGCTTTCTTT. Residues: CASTLTGGNTEAFF.

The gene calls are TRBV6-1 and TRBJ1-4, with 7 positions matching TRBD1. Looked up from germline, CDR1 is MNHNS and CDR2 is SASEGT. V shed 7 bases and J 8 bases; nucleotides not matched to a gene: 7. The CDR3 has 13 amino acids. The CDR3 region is CASKQGEVEKLFF. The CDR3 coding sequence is TGTGCCAGCAAGCAGGGGGAAGTGGAAAAACTGTTTTTT.

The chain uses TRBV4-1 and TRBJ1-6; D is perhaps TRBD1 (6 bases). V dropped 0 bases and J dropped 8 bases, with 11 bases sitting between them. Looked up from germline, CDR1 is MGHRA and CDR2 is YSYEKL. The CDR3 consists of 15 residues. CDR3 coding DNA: TGCGCCAGCAGCCAAGAACCGACAGGATATTCACCCCTCCACTTT. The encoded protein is CASSQEPTGYSPLHF.

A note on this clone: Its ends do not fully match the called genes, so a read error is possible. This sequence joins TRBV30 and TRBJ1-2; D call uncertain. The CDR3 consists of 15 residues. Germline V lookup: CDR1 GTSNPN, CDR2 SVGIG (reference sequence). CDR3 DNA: TGTGCCTGGCGTGTACCTGGAGCGCTTAACTATGGCTACACCTTC. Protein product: CAWRVPGALNYGYTF.

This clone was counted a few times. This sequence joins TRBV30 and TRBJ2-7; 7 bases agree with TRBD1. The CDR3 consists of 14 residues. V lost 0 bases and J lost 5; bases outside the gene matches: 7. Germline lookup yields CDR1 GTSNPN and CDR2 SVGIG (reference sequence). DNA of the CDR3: TGTGCCTGGAGTGTACAAGCACAGGGGCACGAGCAGTACTTC. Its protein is CAWSVQAQGHEQYF.

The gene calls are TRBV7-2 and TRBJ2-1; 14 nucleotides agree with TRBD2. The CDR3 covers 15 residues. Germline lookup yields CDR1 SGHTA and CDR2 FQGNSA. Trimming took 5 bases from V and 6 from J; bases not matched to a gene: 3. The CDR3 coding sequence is TGTGCCAGCAGCGACGGACTAGCGGGGGGCAATGAGCAGTTCTTC. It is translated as CASSDGLAGGNEQFF.

DNA of the CDR3: TGTGCCAGCAGCTCAACAGGGGATGGGGCCAACGTCCTGACTTTC. This sequence encodes CASSSTGDGANVLTF. This chain joins TRBV5-4 and TRBJ2-6; 7 bases align to TRBD1. V shed 3 bases and J 3 bases; nucleotides not matched to a gene: 3. The CDR3 consists of 15 residues. From germline, CDR1 is SGHNT and CDR2 YYREEE (reference sequence).

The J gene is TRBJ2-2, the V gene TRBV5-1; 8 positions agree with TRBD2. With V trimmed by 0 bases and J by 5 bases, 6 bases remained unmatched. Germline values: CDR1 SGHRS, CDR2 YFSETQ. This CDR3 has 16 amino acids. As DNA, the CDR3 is TGCGCCAGCAGCTTGGCGGGGGGGCCCGGGACCGGGGAGCTGTTTTTT. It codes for CASSLAGGPGTGELFF.

The CDR3 sequence is CASSEGGAYEQYF. The CDR3 bases are TGTGCCAGCAGTGAAGGCGGGGCCTACGAGCAGTACTTC. The rearrangement joins TRBV6-1 to TRBJ2-5, with a weak D call TRBD2 (6 bases). The better agreement between TRBJ2-7 and the DNA end casts doubt on the J call. The length of the CDR3 is 13 residues. From germline, CDR1 is MNHNS and CDR2 SASEGT.

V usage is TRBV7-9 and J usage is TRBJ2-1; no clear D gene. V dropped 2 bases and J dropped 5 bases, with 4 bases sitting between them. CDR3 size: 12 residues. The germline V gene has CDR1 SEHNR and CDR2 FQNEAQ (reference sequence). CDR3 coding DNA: TGTGCCAGCAGCTTAATCGACAATGAGCAGTTCTTC. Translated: CASSLIDNEQFF.

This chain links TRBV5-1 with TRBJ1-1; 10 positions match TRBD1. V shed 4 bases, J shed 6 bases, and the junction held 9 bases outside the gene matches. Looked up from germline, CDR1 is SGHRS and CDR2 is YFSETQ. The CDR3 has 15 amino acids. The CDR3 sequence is CASSLPGQGWPEAFF. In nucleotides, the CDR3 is TGCGCCAGCAGCCTTCCGGGACAGGGGTGGCCTGAAGCTTTCTTT.

CDR3: CASSDQGNGYTF. The CDR3 nucleotides are TGTGCCAGCAGCGACCAGGGGAATGGCTACACCTTC. This rearrangement joins TRBV9 to TRBJ1-2; weak D call: TRBD1 (6 bases). CDR3 length: 12 amino acids. V gave up 3 bases and J gave up 6 bases, with 9 bases separating them. The germline CDR1 and CDR2 sequences are SGDLS and YYNGEE.

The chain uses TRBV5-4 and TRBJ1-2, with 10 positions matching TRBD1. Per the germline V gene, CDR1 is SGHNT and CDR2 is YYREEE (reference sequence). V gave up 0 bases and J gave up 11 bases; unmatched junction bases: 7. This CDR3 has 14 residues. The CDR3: CASSLADGQGVYTF. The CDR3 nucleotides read TGTGCCAGCAGCTTGGCCGATGGACAGGGGGTATACACCTTC.

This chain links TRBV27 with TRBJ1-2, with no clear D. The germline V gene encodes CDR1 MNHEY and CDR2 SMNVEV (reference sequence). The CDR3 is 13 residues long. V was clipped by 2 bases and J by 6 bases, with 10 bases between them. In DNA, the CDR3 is TGTGCCAGCAGTTTAGGGCGTTTCCATGGCTACACCTTC. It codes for CASSLGRFHGYTF.

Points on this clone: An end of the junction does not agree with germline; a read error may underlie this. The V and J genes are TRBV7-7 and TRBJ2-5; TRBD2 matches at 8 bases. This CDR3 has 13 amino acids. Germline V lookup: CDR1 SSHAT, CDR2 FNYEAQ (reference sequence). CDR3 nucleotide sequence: TGTGCTAGCAGCGGGGGAGGGTGGGAGACCCAGTACTTC. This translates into CASSGGGWETQYF.

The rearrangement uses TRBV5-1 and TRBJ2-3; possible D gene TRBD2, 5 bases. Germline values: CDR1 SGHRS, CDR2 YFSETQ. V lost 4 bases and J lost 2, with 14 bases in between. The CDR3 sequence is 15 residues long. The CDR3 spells CASSPGGPVTDTQYF. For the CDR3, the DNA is TGCGCCAGCAGCCCCGGCGGGCCCGTCACAGATACGCAGTATTTT.